What follows describes a single T cell receptor (beta chain). The antigen remains undetermined. The CDR3 has 14 amino acids. J gave up 4 bases and V 5 bases, and 8 bases lay outside the gene matches. TCRdb processed the reads anew with MiXCR; each CDR3 protein has one entry. The sample shows under 450,000 distinct CDR3 sequences, about 35% of them seen only once. The data are from a study of T cell repertoires in cytomegalovirus infection. On the study more broadly: HLA-B-restricted CMV epitopes that are well studied, plus recently identified HLA-C-restricted ones, were used by the study. Public TCR beta signatures marked donors with CMV infection and the matching HLA. Overall study results and limits: Summed frequency of shared TCR beta families picked out CMV carriers who also had the relevant HLA. Dominant in the ex vivo response were TCR beta clonotypes restricted by HLA-C and specific for CMV.

This clonotype was obtained from a human donor in good health (CMV status not recorded). Some clones in this sample may be carry-over from other donors' samples. The rearrangement uses TRBV12-3 or TRBV12-4 and TRBJ2-7, with 7 bases identical to TRBD2. The starting material was cultured PBMCs, obtained from culture after CMV antigen stimulation. The CDR3 DNA is TGTGCCAGCAGTCGCGGGAGTAGGAGTTACGAGCAGTACTTC. Protein product: CASSRGSRSYEQYF.